This T cell receptor (beta chain) was identified during a study of T cells in Graves' hyperthyroidism and ophthalmopathy. Looking at the study overall: Peripheral blood was taken when the disease was first diagnosed, before any treatment began.

CDR1 and CDR2 (germline): MNHEY, SMNVEV (reference sequence). The CDR3 is made up of 14 amino acids. V gave up 6 bases and J gave up 7 bases, with 15 bases separating them. This clonotype was seen a handful of times. Using RNA transcripts as the source, TCR beta CDR3 regions were amplified. When the TCR CDR3 underwent first-round RT-PCR, the HTBI primer set was used. From the multiplex PCR reads, TCRdb called clonotypes with MiXCR, one entry per CDR3 protein. The table has 600,000 to 650,000 distinct CDR3 sequences, roughly 15% seen once. Patients aged 18 to 65 had newly diagnosed hyperthyroidism lasting under 2 months. It was 10 ml of fresh peripheral blood that supplied the PBMCs.

This rearrangement joins TRBV27 to TRBJ1-4; tentatively, D is TRBD1 (5 bases). The clonotype was recovered from a woman between 25 and 40 years old with Graves' hyperthyroidism. The specimen was blood. The CDR3, as DNA: TGTGCCAGCAGACCGGGACTTGTTACTGAAAAACTGTTTTTT. This sequence encodes CASRPGLVTEKLFF.